Included here is one T cell receptor (beta chain) sequence, with context. Together with a sample-barcoded 5' primer, a J-beta primer mix was included in a second PCR lasting roughly 6 to 12 cycles. TCRdb called the 5' RACE reads again in MiXCR, with one record for every CDR3 protein. The sample records 600,000 to 1,000,000 distinct CDR3 sequences, more than 20% being singletons. The sample originates from a study of blood T cells in healthy people across ages. Germline V gene sequence: CDR1 MNHEY, CDR2 SMNVEV (reference sequence). V lost 8 bases and J lost 1, with 15 bases in between. This CDR3 is 14 amino acids long. The same data also contributed to another study, on T cells of mothers and their children.

The rearrangement joins TRBV27 to TRBJ2-7; tentative D call: TRBD2 (6 bases). The source material was blood. This TCR was recovered from a boy aged 5-17 years in good health. CDR3 coding DNA: TGTGCCAGCCGGCCGGAGGGCCGATCCTACGAGCAGTACTTC. Translated: CASRPEGRSYEQYF.